These T cell receptor beta chains were read from a single sample in a study of Tregs in tolerant kidney transplant recipients. TCRdb's copy holds only in-frame clones and misses some; the assay was immunoSEQ multiplex PCR. Of tens of thousands of clones listed, approximately 89% were seen once; the top ten hold 3.8%. The input for sequencing was CD4+ T cells from blood (PBMCs), taken 6 months after the transplant. The receptors stem from a human patient who received a combined kidney and bone marrow transplant. Some T cells may be transferred from the graft donor. Each CDR3 is given with its conserved first and last residue. Fields, in order: clone size, V gene, D gene, J gene, CDR3 length, CDR3 protein, CDR3 DNA. The D gene is left open where the match is weak. Part of the rows lack a size; the others show once, few, many or a class for expanded clones.

>NA|TRBV11-2|NA|TRBJ1-6|15
CASSLAGQIITPLHF
TGTGCCAGCAGCTTGGCTGGGCAGATCATTACACCCCTCCACTTT
>NA|TRBV5-4|NA|TRBJ2-7|17
CASSAYTGGRGGYEQYF
TGTGCCAGCAGCGCATATACGGGTGGTAGGGGGGGCTACGAGCAGTACTTC
>NA|TRBV28|TRBD1|TRBJ2-5|17
CASRRLPTGGDSETQYF
TGTGCCAGCAGGCGACTCCCTACAGGGGGCGATTCGGAGACCCAGTACTTC
>NA|TRBV7-8|TRBD2|TRBJ2-1|17
CASSLAGVLAGGNEQFF
TGTGCCAGCAGCTTAGCGGGAGTACTAGCGGGAGGGAATGAGCAGTTCTTC
>NA|TRBV7-6|TRBD1|TRBJ1-2|15
CASSRRAGGNYGYTF
TGTGCCAGCAGCCGAAGGGCAGGGGGGAACTATGGCTACACCTTC
>NA|TRBV7-3|NA|TRBJ1-2|13
CASSPTGNYGYTF
TGTGCCAGCAGCCCTACAGGGAACTATGGCTACACCTTC
>once|TRBV10-3|NA|TRBJ2-3|12
CAISDFTDTQYF
TGTGCCATCAGTGACTTCACAGATACGCAGTATTTT
>medium-sized|TRBV7-2|TRBD1|TRBJ1-2|15
CASSLTGNFNYGYTF
TGTGCCAGCAGTTTGACAGGGAACTTTAACTATGGCTACACCTTC
>once|TRBV5-1|NA|TRBJ2-3|16
CASSPNTGVITDTQYF
TGCGCCAGCAGCCCTAATACCGGGGTGATCACAGATACGCAGTATTTT
>NA|TRBV7-9|TRBD2|TRBJ2-1|15
CASPIGASGYNEQFF
TGTGCCAGCCCCATAGGGGCTAGCGGGTACAATGAGCAGTTCTTC
>NA|TRBV4-3|NA|TRBJ2-1|15
CASSQAGSSYNEQFF
TGCGCCAGCAGCCAGGCGGGGAGCTCCTACAATGAGCAGTTCTTC
>NA|TRBV11-2|NA|TRBJ2-1|12
CASSLISGEQFF
TGTGCCAGCAGCTTAATTTCAGGGGAGCAGTTCTTC
>NA|TRBV10-3|TRBD1|TRBJ2-7|15
CAISEPPGQGYEQYF
TGTGCCATCAGCGAACCGCCGGGACAGGGGTACGAGCAGTACTTC
>NA|TRBV5-1|NA|TRBJ2-7|13
CASTILFGYEQYF
TGCGCCAGCACCATACTTTTCGGGTACGAGCAGTACTTC